The rows below give T cell receptor beta chains drawn from one sample of a study of T cell responses to AZD1222 COVID-19 vaccine. Generated by immunoSEQ multiplex PCR, the TCRdb table keeps only in-frame clones and is missing some. The sample lists 66,000 or so clones; 87% were seen once. The sequencing used peripheral blood, collected on day 0 of AZD1222 vaccination. Receptors originate from an adult in good health. Each CDR3 is given with its conserved first and last residue. D genes are given only for firm matches. Some rows have no size entry. The others give once, few or many, or a class for an expanded clone.

cdr3_aa	cdr3_nt	d_call	v_call	clone_size	j_call
CASSFKRGGLDEQFF	TGTGCCAGCAGCTTTAAGCGGGGGGGCTTGGATGAGCAGTTCTTC	TRBD2	TRBV7-6	NA	TRBJ2-1
CASRQGETYEQYF	TGTGCCAGCAGGCAGGGAGAAACCTACGAGCAGTACTTC	NA	TRBV12-3/TRBV12-4	NA	TRBJ2-7
CASSPPAGVVEQFF	TGTGCCAGCAGTCCCCCGGCGGGAGTCGTAGAGCAGTTCTTC	TRBD2	TRBV28	NA	TRBJ2-1
CASSSGTSGEQFF	TGTGCCAGCAGCTCCGGGACTAGCGGTGAGCAGTTCTTC	TRBD2	TRBV13	NA	TRBJ2-1
CASWQGTEAFF	TGTGCCAGCTGGCAGGGCACTGAAGCTTTCTTT	NA	TRBV28	once	TRBJ1-1
CAAGRGYTEAFF	TGTGCCGCCGGGAGGGGGTACACTGAAGCTTTCTTT	NA	TRBV13	NA	TRBJ1-1
CASSSSGGATDTQYF	TGCGCCAGCAGCTCTTCAGGGGGCGCGACAGATACGCAGTATTTT	TRBD1	TRBV5-1	NA	TRBJ2-3
CASSLGGSGTDTQYF	TGTGCCAGCAGCCTAGGTGGGTCTGGCACAGATACGCAGTATTTT	NA	TRBV7-9	NA	TRBJ2-3
CASSSGSYNEQFF	TGTGCCAGCAGCTCGGGGAGCTACAATGAGCAGTTCTTC	NA	TRBV11-2	NA	TRBJ2-1
CASSLWDTEAFF	TGTGCCAGCAGTTTGTGGGACACTGAAGCTTTCTTT	NA	TRBV28	NA	TRBJ1-1
CASSLSTSGGVNEQFF	TGTGCCAGCAGTTTATCGACTAGCGGGGGAGTGAATGAGCAGTTCTTC	TRBD2	TRBV27	NA	TRBJ2-1
CASSVNPDYEQYF	TGTGCCAGCAGCGTGAACCCGGACTACGAGCAGTACTTC	NA	TRBV7-2	once	TRBJ2-7
CASSLDRSTDTQYF	TGTGCCAGCAGCCTGGACAGAAGCACAGATACGCAGTATTTT	NA	TRBV6-2/TRBV6-3	once	TRBJ2-3
CASSLALGSNSPLHF	TGTGCCAGCAGCTTAGCGTTGGGATCTAATTCACCCCTCCACTTT	NA	TRBV7-9	NA	TRBJ1-6
CSVPPADQETQYF	TGCAGCGTCCCCCCAGCGGATCAAGAGACCCAGTACTTC	NA	TRBV29-1	NA	TRBJ2-5
CASSVGLLLQLNEQFF	TGTGCCAGCAGCGTAGGACTACTCCTACAATTAAATGAGCAGTTCTTC	NA	TRBV9	NA	TRBJ2-1
CASSVVSSGEQYF	TGTGCCAGCAGCGTAGTGAGCTCCGGCGAGCAGTACTTC	NA	TRBV9	NA	TRBJ2-7
CASSVTFGTGNIQYF	TGTGCCAGCAGCGTAACTTTCGGGACGGGAAACATTCAGTACTTC	NA	TRBV7-2	NA	TRBJ2-4
CASSFGANTGELFF	TGTGCCAGCAGCTTCGGGGCGAACACCGGGGAGCTGTTTTTT	NA	TRBV5-5	NA	TRBJ2-2
CARSLDTGRDYSLTYPNTGELFF	TGTGCCAGAAGCTTGGACACGGGGAGGGACTACAGTCTTACATACCCGAACACCGGGGAGCTGTTTTTT	TRBD2	TRBV5-3	NA	TRBJ2-2
CSGRQAFNTGELFF	TGCAGCGGCCGACAGGCCTTTAACACCGGGGAGCTGTTTTTT	NA	TRBV29-1	once	TRBJ2-2
CASSQQLRTEAFF	TGTGCCAGCAGCCAGCAGTTGCGCACTGAAGCTTTCTTT	NA	TRBV14	NA	TRBJ1-1
CASSRPRGEAFF	TGCGCCAGCAGTCGGCCCCGAGGGGAAGCTTTCTTT	NA	TRBV4-1	NA	TRBJ1-1
CASSYQVQGYYGYTF	TGTGCCAGCAGTTATCAAGTTCAGGGATACTATGGCTACACCTTC	NA	TRBV6-5	NA	TRBJ1-2
CSVDILSGSSYNEQFF	TGCAGCGTTGACATTCTGTCCGGAAGCTCCTACAATGAGCAGTTCTTC	NA	TRBV29-1	NA	TRBJ2-1
CASSVAGRGGADTQYF	TGTGCCAGCAGCGTAGCAGGGCGGGGGGGAGCAGATACGCAGTATTTT	TRBD2	TRBV9	NA	TRBJ2-3
CASSYGGAGLEDTQYF	TGTGCCAGCAGCTACGGGGGGGCAGGACTGGAGGATACGCAGTATTTT	TRBD2	TRBV7-3	NA	TRBJ2-3
CASSQDQGGAYEQYF	TGCGCCAGCAGCCAAGATCAGGGGGGGGCCTACGAGCAGTACTTC	NA	TRBV4-1	NA	TRBJ2-7
CAISEGGSGNTIYF	TGTGCCATCAGTGAAGGGGGCTCTGGAAACACCATATATTTT	NA	TRBV10-3	once	TRBJ1-3
CASSVVRESTEAFF	TGTGCCAGCAGCGTCGTTAGGGAGAGCACTGAAGCTTTCTTT	NA	TRBV7-3	NA	TRBJ1-1
CASSSTAVMNTEAFF	TGTGCCAGCTCATCGACGGCAGTTATGAACACTGAAGCTTTCTTT	NA	TRBV18	once	TRBJ1-1
CSQKSTDTQYF	TGCAGCCAGAAAAGCACAGATACGCAGTATTTT	NA	TRBV20-1	NA	TRBJ2-3
CASSVDPGPGISYEQYF	TGTGCCAGCAGCGTAGACCCGGGACCCGGGATTTCCTACGAGCAGTACTTC	NA	TRBV9	NA	TRBJ2-7
CASSSAGGEETQYF	TGTGCCAGCAGCTCCGCTGGGGGCGAGGAGACCCAGTACTTC	NA	TRBV5-4	NA	TRBJ2-5
CASSLEASGGAPPGELFF	TGCGCCAGCAGCTTGGAGGCTAGCGGGGGGGCTCCTCCCGGGGAGCTGTTTTTT	TRBD2	TRBV5-1	NA	TRBJ2-2
CASSIPTRRQGSSPLHF	TGTGCCAGTAGTATTCCCACCCGGCGACAGGGCAGCTCACCCCTCCACTTT	TRBD1	TRBV19	NA	TRBJ1-6
CASSIQGEDEQYF	TGTGCCAGCAGCATACAGGGTGAAGACGAGCAGTACTTC	NA	TRBV7-9	NA	TRBJ2-7
CASSRPGVGGYTF	TGTGCCAGCAGTCGACCAGGGGTGGGGGGCTACACCTTC	NA	TRBV5-4	NA	TRBJ1-2
CASSVASPGLAGYNEQFF	TGTGCCAGCAGCGTGGCCTCTCCGGGACTAGCGGGGTACAATGAGCAGTTCTTC	TRBD2	TRBV9	NA	TRBJ2-1
CASSIFSGVGDYEQYF	TGTGCCAGCAGCATATTTTCGGGGGTAGGGGACTACGAGCAGTACTTC	NA	TRBV11-3	once	TRBJ2-7
CASSPGQGLYGYTF	TGCGCCAGCAGCCCAGGACAGGGCTTATATGGCTACACCTTC	TRBD1	TRBV5-1	NA	TRBJ1-2
CASSTVPGARTEAFF	TGTGCCAGCAGTACCGTCCCGGGGGCGCGGACTGAAGCTTTCTTT	NA	TRBV28	NA	TRBJ1-1
CASSLGGVDRPQHF	TGTGCCAGCAGCTTGGGAGGGGTCGATAGGCCCCAGCATTTT	NA	TRBV5-6	NA	TRBJ1-5
CASSSTPPKTGEGEQFF	TGTGCCAGCAGCTCGACCCCCCCCAAGACTGGTGAAGGTGAGCAGTTCTTC	NA	TRBV7-3	NA	TRBJ2-1
CASSGTIGGREQYF	TGTGCCAGCAGCGGGACGATCGGGGGGCGCGAGCAGTACTTC	NA	TRBV3-1/TRBV3-2	NA	TRBJ2-7
CASRSVGQGAASPLHF	TGTGCCAGCAGGAGCGTCGGACAGGGAGCGGCTTCACCCCTCCACTTT	TRBD1	TRBV27	NA	TRBJ1-6
CASSLRGTLAKNIQYF	TGTGCCAGCAGCTTGAGGGGAACTCTAGCCAAAAACATTCAGTACTTC	NA	TRBV5-4	NA	TRBJ2-4
CASREEGRRRGNEQFF	TGTGCCAGCAGAGAGGAGGGGAGGAGGCGGGGCAATGAGCAGTTCTTC	NA	TRBV13	NA	TRBJ2-1
CASSFTGNTEAFF	TGTGCCAGCAGCTTTACAGGGAACACTGAAGCTTTCTTT	NA	TRBV5-6	NA	TRBJ1-1
CATSTTGQQNTEAFF	TGTGCCACCAGTACGACGGGACAGCAGAACACTGAAGCTTTCTTT	TRBD1	TRBV15	NA	TRBJ1-1
CASSGGFTDTQYF	TGTGCTAGCAGCGGGGGGTTCACAGATACGCAGTATTTT	TRBD2	TRBV7-7	once	TRBJ2-3
CASSLLETKNIQYF	TGTGCCAGCAGCCTACTCGAGACCAAAAACATTCAGTACTTC	NA	TRBV28	NA	TRBJ2-4
CASTNAGPTHGYTF	TGTGCCAGCACCAACGCTGGCCCGACCCATGGCTACACCTTC	NA	TRBV6-6	NA	TRBJ1-2